This is a list of T cell receptor beta chains from one sample in a study of patients and donors after allogeneic stem cell transplantation. TCRdb called the RT-PCR reads again in MiXCR, with one record for every CDR3 protein. The data contain approximately 88,000 distinct CDR3 sequences, less than 5% of them singletons. The sample was blood, either unsorted or a sorted T cell fraction (not recorded which). These receptor sequences come from a human donor who was either an allogeneic HSCT recipient or a stem cell or donor lymphocyte infusion donor (not recorded which). It is not recorded whose cells these are; they may come from a transplant donor. The CDR3 runs from the conserved cysteine through the conserved F or W. The D gene is left open where the match is weak. Clone size is shown for a subset of rows, as once, few, many or a class of expanded clone.

D gene	V gene	clone size	J gene	CDR3 DNA	CDR3 protein
.	TRBV28	many	TRBJ1-1	TGTGCCAGCATCCTACCGAACACTGAAGCTTTCTTT	CASILPNTEAFF
.	TRBV7-9	.	TRBJ2-6	TGTGCCAGCAGCTTACGGGTGTCTGGGGCCAACGTCCTGACTTTC	CASSLRVSGANVLTF
.	TRBV2	many	TRBJ1-4	TGTGCCAGCAGCCTTAGGGTCGGGGCTAATGAAAAACTGTTTTTT	CASSLRVGANEKLFF
.	TRBV2	many	TRBJ1-1	TGTGCCAGCGTAGTGAACAGGAACACTGAAGCTTTCTTT	CASVVNRNTEAFF
.	TRBV11-2	many	TRBJ1-4	TGTGCCAGCAGCCCACCCGGGTCAGCGAATAACAGGGAACTGTTTTTT	CASSPPGSANNRELFF
TRBD2	TRBV20-1	many	TRBJ2-2	TGCAGTGCTAGGCCGGGGGGGAACACCGGGGAGCTGTTTTTT	CSARPGGNTGELFF
TRBD2	TRBV20-1	many	TRBJ2-1	TGCAGTGCTTCCCCCGGCGGGGGGCACTACAATGAGCAGTTCTTC	CSASPGGGHYNEQFF
TRBD2	TRBV20-1	.	TRBJ2-1	TGCAGTGCTCAATTCACTAGCGGGGTATTGTTCTTC	CSAQFTSGVLFF
TRBD1	TRBV20-1	many	TRBJ1-4	TGCAGTGCTAGTACGATGGGACAGGGGGATGAAAAACTGTTTTTT	CSASTMGQGDEKLFF
.	TRBV13	few	TRBJ1-3	TGTGCCAGCAGCTTAAAAGCGGGGTCCCCCTCTGGAAACACCATATATTTT	CASSLKAGSPSGNTIYF
.	TRBV11-3	few	TRBJ2-1	TGTGCCAGCAGCTTATGGTCGGGGGAGCGTGATGAGCAGTTCTTC	CASSLWSGERDEQFF
.	TRBV6-1	many	TRBJ2-7	TGTGCCAGCACCCGAGGGACCGGCTACGAGCAGTACTTC	CASTRGTGYEQYF
TRBD1	TRBV13	.	TRBJ1-4	TGTGCCAGCAGCTTCTCCGGGACAGGCCGTAATGAAAAACTGTTTTTT	CASSFSGTGRNEKLFF
.	TRBV12-3/TRBV12-4	many	TRBJ1-1	TGTGCCAGCAGTAACCTAGGGGCCTTGAACACTGAAGCTTTCTTT	CASSNLGALNTEAFF
.	TRBV28	many	TRBJ1-1	TGTGCCAGCAGTTTACGGGGTGGGGACACTGAAGCTTTCTTT	CASSLRGGDTEAFF
TRBD2	TRBV3-1	many	TRBJ2-1	TGTGCCAGCAGCCTAGCGGGGTCCAAGCGCAATGAGCAGTTCTTC	CASSLAGSKRNEQFF
TRBD2	TRBV11-2	few	TRBJ2-1	TGTGCCAGCAGCTTAAAAATTGGTGACACTAGCGGGAGGGCCGGGGAGCAGTTCTTC	CASSLKIGDTSGRAGEQFF
.	TRBV20-1	many	TRBJ1-2	TGCAGTGCGCTGGAGAGAGACCCGACGGGTTTAGGCTACACCTTC	CSALERDPTGLGYTF
.	TRBV7-2	many	TRBJ1-1	TGTGCCAGCAGCGGCGTGGGCGGCACTGAAGCTTTCTTT	CASSGVGGTEAFF
.	TRBV12-3/TRBV12-4	many	TRBJ1-6	TGTGCCAGCAGTTTGGCGGGTTCACCCCTCCACTTT	CASSLAGSPLHF
.	TRBV5-1	many	TRBJ2-2	TGCGCCAGTGCACCCCGGGCAGGGGATCCCGGGGAGCTGTTTTTT	CASAPRAGDPGELFF
.	TRBV6-1	many	TRBJ2-2	TGTGCCAGCCGCCGGGACGGGACCGGGGAGCTGTTTTTT	CASRRDGTGELFF
.	TRBV18	.	TRBJ2-5	TGTGCCAGCTCACCAACGGGGACACAAGAGACCCAGTACTTC	CASSPTGTQETQYF
TRBD1	TRBV5-6	.	TRBJ2-2	TGTGCCAGCAGCTTTCTTGGGGACAGGTTGACCGGGGAGCTGTTTTTT	CASSFLGDRLTGELFF
.	TRBV3-1	.	TRBJ1-2	TGTGCCAGCAGCCAAGATCGAGGAGACCTCCTAACCTACACCTTC	CASSQDRGDLLTYTF
TRBD2	TRBV5-1	many	TRBJ2-7	TGCGCCAGCTCGACTAGCGGACTTAGCTCCTACGAGCAGTACTTC	CASSTSGLSSYEQYF
TRBD2	TRBV11-2	many	TRBJ2-7	TGTGCCAGCAGCTGGGGGGAGGGCCCGGAGTACGAGCAGTACTTC	CASSWGEGPEYEQYF
.	TRBV5-1	many	TRBJ1-5	TGCGCCAGCCGAAGAACCGATCATAGCAATCAGCCCCAGCATTTT	CASRRTDHSNQPQHF
TRBD2	TRBV20-1	few	TRBJ2-3	TGCAGTGCCCGGGGGGGGAACACAGATACGCAGTATTTT	CSARGGNTDTQYF
TRBD1	TRBV18	.	TRBJ1-3	TGTGCCAGCTCACCCCGGACAGGGGGCGCAGGAAACACCATATATTTT	CASSPRTGGAGNTIYF
.	TRBV11-2	few	TRBJ2-2	TGTGCCAGCAGCTTAAATTCAGGGGTGGGCGGGGAGCTGTTTTTT	CASSLNSGVGGELFF
.	TRBV11-2	many	TRBJ2-2	TGTGCCAGCAGTGGACTCAGGGGCACGAACACCGGGGAGCTGTTTTTT	CASSGLRGTNTGELFF
.	TRBV2	.	TRBJ1-5	TGTGCCAGCAGTGAGTTTCGACAGGACAATCAGCCCCAGCATTTT	CASSEFRQDNQPQHF
.	TRBV12-3/TRBV12-4	many	TRBJ2-4	TGTGCCAGCAGTCCCACAGGGACCGGGGCCAAAAACATTCAGTACTTC	CASSPTGTGAKNIQYF
TRBD1	TRBV3-1	many	TRBJ1-5	TGTGCCAGCAGCCAAGGACAGGGAGACCGTCAGCCCCAGCATTTT	CASSQGQGDRQPQHF
TRBD2	TRBV24-1	.	TRBJ2-7	TGTGCCACCAGTGGCTTGGCGGGAGGGTCCCTTTTCTCCTACGAGCAGTACTTC	CATSGLAGGSLFSYEQYF
TRBD1	TRBV27	many	TRBJ1-2	TGTGCCAGCAGTTTACGTGGGACAGGGAATGGCTACACCTTC	CASSLRGTGNGYTF
.	TRBV5-1	.	TRBJ2-3	TGCGCCAGCAGCTCCACTGGGGAGGACACAGATACGCAGTATTTT	CASSSTGEDTDTQYF
.	TRBV6-2/TRBV6-3	many	TRBJ1-1	TGTGCCAGCAGTTACTCCCCTCGGAACACTGAAGCTTTCTTT	CASSYSPRNTEAFF
.	TRBV7-6	.	TRBJ2-5	TGTGCCAGCGGCCCCGTAGAGCCTCAAGAGACCCAGTACTTC	CASGPVEPQETQYF
.	TRBV27	many	TRBJ2-2	TGTGCCAGCAGTCCACAGGGTAACGCGTATGGGGAGCTGTTTTTT	CASSPQGNAYGELFF
.	TRBV27	.	TRBJ2-5	TGTGCCAGCAGTTTATCTGCGACTGGGGGCTGGGAGACCCAGTACTTC	CASSLSATGGWETQYF
TRBD1	TRBV6-1	many	TRBJ2-3	TGTGCCAGTTCCCGGTCGCAGGGGGCCGGAGATACGCAGTATTTT	CASSRSQGAGDTQYF
TRBD1	TRBV2	many	TRBJ2-5	TGTGCCAGCTACACAGGGGGAAAAGAGACCCAGTACTTC	CASYTGGKETQYF
TRBD1	TRBV9	many	TRBJ2-5	TGTGCCAGCAGCTATGGGACAGGGGGGACCCAGTACTTC	CASSYGTGGTQYF
TRBD1	TRBV14	many	TRBJ1-2	TGTGCCAGCAGCGACCGCCCACAGGGGCTCTATGGCTACACCTTC	CASSDRPQGLYGYTF
.	TRBV19	few	TRBJ2-3	TGTGCCAGTAGTATGGGACGCGCAGATACGCAGTATTTT	CASSMGRADTQYF
.	TRBV6-1	few	TRBJ2-7	TGTGCCAGCAGTCTTAGTGGGGGGGGCCTGACCTACGAGCAGTACTTC	CASSLSGGGLTYEQYF
TRBD1	TRBV18	.	TRBJ1-5	TGTGCCAGCTCACCGTCAGGGGGAGATCAGCCCCAGCATTTT	CASSPSGGDQPQHF
.	TRBV6-1	few	TRBJ1-3	TGTGCCAGCAGTCGCATAACGGGACCTCAAGGAAACACCATATATTTT	CASSRITGPQGNTIYF
TRBD2	TRBV5-1	.	TRBJ2-5	TGCGCCAGCAGCCCCGGAGTAGCGGGGGCCCAAGAGACCCAGTACTTC	CASSPGVAGAQETQYF
.	TRBV3-1	.	TRBJ1-2	TGTGCCAGCAGCCAGACAGGACCCTATGGCTACACCTTC	CASSQTGPYGYTF
.	TRBV11-3	.	TRBJ2-3	TGTGCCAGCAGCTTATACGACACAGATACGCAGTATTTT	CASSLYDTDTQYF